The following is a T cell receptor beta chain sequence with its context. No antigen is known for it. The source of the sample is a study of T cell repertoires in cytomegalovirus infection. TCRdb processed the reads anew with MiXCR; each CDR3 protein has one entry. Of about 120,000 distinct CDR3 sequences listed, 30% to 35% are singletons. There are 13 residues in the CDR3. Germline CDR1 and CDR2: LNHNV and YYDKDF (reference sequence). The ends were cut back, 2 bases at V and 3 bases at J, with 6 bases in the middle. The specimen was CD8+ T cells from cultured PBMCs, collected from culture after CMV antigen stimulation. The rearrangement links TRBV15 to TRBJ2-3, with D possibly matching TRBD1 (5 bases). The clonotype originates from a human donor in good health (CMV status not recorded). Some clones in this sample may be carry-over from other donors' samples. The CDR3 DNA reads TGTGCCACCAGCAGACGACAGACAGATACGCAGTATTTT. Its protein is CATSRRQTDTQYF.